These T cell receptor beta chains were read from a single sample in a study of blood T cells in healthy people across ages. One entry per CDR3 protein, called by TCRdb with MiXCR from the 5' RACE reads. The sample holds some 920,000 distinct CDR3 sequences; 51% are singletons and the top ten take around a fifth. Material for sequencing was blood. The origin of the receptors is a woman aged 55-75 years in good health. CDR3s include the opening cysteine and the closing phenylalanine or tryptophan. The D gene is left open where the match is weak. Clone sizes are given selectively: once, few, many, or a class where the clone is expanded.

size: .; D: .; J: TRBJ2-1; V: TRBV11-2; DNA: TGTGCCAGCAGCTCGCCACGCTACAATGAGCAGTTCTTC; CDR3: CASSSPRYNEQFF
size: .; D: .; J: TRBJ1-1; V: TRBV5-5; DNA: TGTGCCAGCAGCTTGGGCTGGACAGCAAACACTGAAGCTTTCTTT; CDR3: CASSLGWTANTEAFF
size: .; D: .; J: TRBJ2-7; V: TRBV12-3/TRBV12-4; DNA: TGTGCCAGCAGTGCAAGCGTTTCCTACGAGCAGTACTTC; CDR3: CASSASVSYEQYF
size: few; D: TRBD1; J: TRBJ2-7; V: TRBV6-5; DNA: TGTGCCAGCAGTTACCACGGGACAGGGACCTACGAGCAGTACTTC; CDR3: CASSYHGTGTYEQYF
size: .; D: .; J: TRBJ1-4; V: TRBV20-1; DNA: TGCAGTGCTAGACGGAACGGTAATGAAAAACTGTTTTTT; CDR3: CSARRNGNEKLFF
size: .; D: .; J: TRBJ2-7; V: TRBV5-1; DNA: TGCGCCAGCAGCTTGGCCGAGGACGGTTGGATTCCTGCCTACGAGCAGTACTTC; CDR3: CASSLAEDGWIPAYEQYF
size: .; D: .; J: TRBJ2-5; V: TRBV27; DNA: TGTGCCAGCAGTTTAATGGGGGGAGAGACCCAGTACTTC; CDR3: CASSLMGGETQYF
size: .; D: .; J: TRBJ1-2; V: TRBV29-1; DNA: TGCAGCGTTGCCCCAGCATATGGCTACACCTTC; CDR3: CSVAPAYGYTF
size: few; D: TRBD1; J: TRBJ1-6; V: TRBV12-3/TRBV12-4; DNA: TGTGCCAGCAGTTTCCGGGACAGGTTACATTCACCCCTCCACTTT; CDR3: CASSFRDRLHSPLHF
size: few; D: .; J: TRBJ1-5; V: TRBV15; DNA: TGTGCCACCAGCAGAGGTTATAGCAATCAGCCCCAGCATTTT; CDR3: CATSRGYSNQPQHF
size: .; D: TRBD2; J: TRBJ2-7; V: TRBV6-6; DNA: TGTGCCAGCAGTTACTCTGCGGGAGGGCCCCGCGAGCAGTACTTC; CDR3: CASSYSAGGPREQYF
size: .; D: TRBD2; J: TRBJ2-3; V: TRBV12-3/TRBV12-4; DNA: TGTGCCAGCAGCGGGACTAGCGGTAGGGGGTTTGGCACAGATACGCAGTATTTT; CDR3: CASSGTSGRGFGTDTQYF
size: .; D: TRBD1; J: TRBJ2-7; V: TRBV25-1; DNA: TGTGCCAGCAGTCCCAGGACAGGGTTAGAGCAGTACTTC; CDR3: CASSPRTGLEQYF
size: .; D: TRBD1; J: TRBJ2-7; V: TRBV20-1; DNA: TGCAGTGCTAGTGTTGGGACAGGGCTCTACGAGCAGTACTTC; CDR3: CSASVGTGLYEQYF
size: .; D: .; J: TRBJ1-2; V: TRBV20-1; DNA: TGCAGTGCTAGGCGGTCCTTCTATGGCTACACCTTC; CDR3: CSARRSFYGYTF
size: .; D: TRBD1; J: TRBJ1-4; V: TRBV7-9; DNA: TGTGCCAGCAGCGCATTGGGACAGTTAAATGAAAAACTGTTTTTT; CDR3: CASSALGQLNEKLFF
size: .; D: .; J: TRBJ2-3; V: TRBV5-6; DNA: TGTGCCAGCAGCTTTGCGGTCCACACAGATACGCAGTATTTT; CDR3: CASSFAVHTDTQYF
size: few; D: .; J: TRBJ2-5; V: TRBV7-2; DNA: TGTGCCAGCAGCTTAGATGGGGGTATAGAGACCCAGTACTTC; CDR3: CASSLDGGIETQYF
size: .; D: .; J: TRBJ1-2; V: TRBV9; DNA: TGTGCCAGCAGCGCCGCCGGCCGCTATGGCTACACCTTC; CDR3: CASSAAGRYGYTF
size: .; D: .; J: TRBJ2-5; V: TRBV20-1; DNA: TGCAGTGCTAGAGAGGGGTATTTTGAGACCCAGTACTTC; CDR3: CSAREGYFETQYF
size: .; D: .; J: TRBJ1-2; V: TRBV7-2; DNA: TGTGCCAGCAGCGAACCGCGTCGTAATGGCTACACCTTC; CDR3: CASSEPRRNGYTF
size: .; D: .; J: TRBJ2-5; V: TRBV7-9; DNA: TGTGCCAGCAGCCCCCGGTGGGGGATACGAGAGACCCAGTACTTC; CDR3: CASSPRWGIRETQYF
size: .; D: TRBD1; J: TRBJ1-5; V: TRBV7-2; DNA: TGTGCCAGCAGCCTCCACAGGGGGCAAGGCCAGCCCCAGCATTTT; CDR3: CASSLHRGQGQPQHF
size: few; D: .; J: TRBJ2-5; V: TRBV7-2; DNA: TGTGCCAGCAGCTCTCCAGGGAGGACCCAGTACTTC; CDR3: CASSSPGRTQYF
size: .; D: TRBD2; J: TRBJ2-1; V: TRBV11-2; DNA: TGTGCCAGCAGCTTAGACGGACTAGCGGGAGTAGGTGAGCAGTTCTTC; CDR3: CASSLDGLAGVGEQFF
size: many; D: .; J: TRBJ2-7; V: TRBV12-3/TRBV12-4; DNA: TGCGCCAGCAGCCTCAAAAGCTCCTACGAGCAGTACTTC; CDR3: CASSLKSSYEQYF
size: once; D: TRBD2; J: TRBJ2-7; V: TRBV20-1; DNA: TGCAGTGCTAGGGGCGGGCTAGCGGGGGGGGTTAACTACGAGCAGTACTTC; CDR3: CSARGGLAGGVNYEQYF
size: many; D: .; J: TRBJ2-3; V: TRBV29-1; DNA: TGCAGCCTTTCGCAGGGTGTTACAGATACGCAGTATTTT; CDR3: CSLSQGVTDTQYF
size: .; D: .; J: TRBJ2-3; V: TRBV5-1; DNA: TGCGCCAGCAGCTTGGTGGGTAGCTCAGATACGCAGTATTTT; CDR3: CASSLVGSSDTQYF
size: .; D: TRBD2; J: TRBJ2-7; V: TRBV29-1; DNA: TGCAGCGTTGGGGGCAGGGTTAAACCTAAAAAAGCGGGAGGAGACGAGCAGTACTTC; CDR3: CSVGGRVKPKKAGGDEQYF